Presented here are 26 T cell receptor beta chains from one specimen sequenced in a study of human T cells and chemical hapten exposure. Time point here: patch test 1, 2 weeks after DPC sensitization. Regarding treatment: therapeutic diphenylcyclopropenone sensitization with weekly scalp DPC. Each CDR3 protein is one row after TCRdb ran MiXCR on the RACE reads. The sample holds about 99,000 distinct CDR3 sequences, roughly an eighth seen once. The sample was whole blood, taken in connection with sensitization to the hapten diphenylcyclopropenone (DPC). The receptors originated from a woman aged 35 to 49 with alopecia areata. Some clones in this sample may be carry-over from other donors' samples.

The chain combines TRBV7-9 with TRBJ2-1; TRBD2 matches 16 bases. This CDR3 spans 20 amino acids. The trim removed 4 bases at V and 0 bases at J, leaving 9 bases unmatched. Germline V gene data show CDR1 as SEHNR and CDR2 as FQNEAQ (reference sequence). CDR3 region: CASSSGLAGGVFRSYNEQFF. The CDR3 DNA follows: TGTGCCAGCAGCTCGGGACTAGCGGGAGGGGTTTTCCGCTCCTACAATGAGCAGTTCTTC.

The V and J genes are TRBV12-3 or TRBV12-4 and TRBJ2-7; 9 nucleotides agree with TRBD1. There are 14 residues in the CDR3. Trimming at V came to 6 bases and at J to 1 base, leaving 4 bases not matched to a gene. For the CDR3, the DNA is TGTGCCAGCAGCCGAGACAGGGGGTCCTACGAGCAGTACTTC. Protein: CASSRDRGSYEQYF.

The V call is TRBV12-3 or TRBV12-4, the J call TRBJ2-2, with D possibly being TRBD1 or TRBD2 (5 bases each). V dropped 8 bases and J dropped 4 bases, with 5 bases sitting between them. This CDR3 has 11 amino acids. For the CDR3, the DNA is TGTGCCAGCGGGGGCACCGGGGAGCTGTTTTTT. This translates into CASGGTGELFF.

The rearrangement uses TRBV20-1 and TRBJ1-5; D is undetermined. The V and J ends lost 0 bases and 3 bases respectively, with 6 bases between them. Per germline, CDR1 DFQATT and CDR2 SNEGSKA (reference sequence). The CDR3 length is 13 residues. CDR3 in amino acids: CSAREIHNQPQHF. Here the CDR3 DNA reads TGCAGTGCTAGAGAAATCCACAATCAGCCCCAGCATTTT.

In this sample, this clonotype turned up a few times. This rearrangement joins TRBV7-3 to TRBJ2-1; possible D gene TRBD1, 5 bases. This CDR3 is 13 amino acids long. Deletions cut 5 bases from V and 8 bases from J, with 13 bases between. Germline loops: CDR1 SGHTA, CDR2 FQGTGA. The CDR3 region is CASSPTQGHEQFF. CDR3 sequence (DNA): TGTGCCAGCAGCCCGACTCAGGGCCATGAGCAGTTCTTC.

This clonotype came up a few times. The V and J genes are TRBV12-3 or TRBV12-4 and TRBJ2-2, with TRBD1 as a possible D gene (5 bases). The CDR3 has 14 amino acids. V was shortened by 4 bases and J by 1 base, with 7 bases between the two germline ends. This CDR3 is CASSWTLNTGELFF. The CDR3 DNA reads as TGTGCCAGCAGTTGGACATTGAACACCGGGGAGCTGTTTTTT.

A few counts support this clonotype. This chain joins TRBV27 and TRBJ2-1, with 7 positions matching TRBD1. The CDR3 contains 14 residues. The germline V gene has CDR1 MNHEY and CDR2 SMNVEV (reference sequence). The V segment lost 3 bases and the J segment 4 bases; nucleotides outside the gene matches: 3. CDR3 region: CASSFGTDYNEQFF. The CDR3 DNA sequence: TGTGCCAGCAGTTTTGGGACAGATTACAATGAGCAGTTCTTC.

The DNA of the CDR3 is TGTGCCAGCACTTCGCATCCGGGTCAGCCCCAGCATTTT. Translation gives CASTSHPGQPQHF. V and J are TRBV12-3 or TRBV12-4 and TRBJ1-5; D is undetermined. The ends were cut back, 7 bases at V and 6 bases at J, with 13 bases in the middle. The CDR3 totals 13 residues.

This clonotype has more than one count but fewer than ten. The chain has TRBV7-8 and TRBJ2-3, with 9 bases fitting TRBD2. Germline lookup yields CDR1 SGHVS and CDR2 FQNEAQ. There are 15 residues in the CDR3. The trim removed 7 bases at V and 2 bases at J, leaving 7 bases unmatched. The CDR3 loop reads CASTEAGGHTDTQYF. The CDR3 region has the DNA TGTGCCAGCACTGAGGCGGGAGGGCACACAGATACGCAGTATTTT.

This clonotype has more than one count but fewer than ten. The V and J genes are TRBV5-1 and TRBJ1-6, with D unclear. Looked up from germline, CDR1 is SGHRS and CDR2 is YFSETQ. The germline V and J ends were trimmed by 0 bases and 9 bases, with 16 bases remaining between them. The CDR3 covers 16 residues. The CDR3 spells CASSLEPGAMGSPLHF. In nucleotides, the CDR3 is TGCGCCAGCAGCTTGGAACCCGGAGCCATGGGTTCACCCCTCCACTTT.

The V gene is TRBV7-9, the J gene TRBJ2-3, with 8 bases identical to TRBD2. Trimming removed 5 bases from V and 2 bases from J; junction bases left unmatched: 9. From germline, CDR1 is SEHNR and CDR2 FQNEAQ (reference sequence). This CDR3 is built from 16 residues. CDR3 sequence reads: CASSPPGGGLTDTQYF. CDR3 DNA sequence: TGTGCCAGCAGCCCGCCGGGGGGGGGGCTCACAGATACGCAGTATTTT.

This clonotype was seen a few times. The chain couples TRBV6-1 to TRBJ2-7; D uncertain. Trimming removed 6 bases at V and 3 bases at J, with 12 bases between. The CDR3 spans 13 residues. CDR1 is MNHNS, CDR2 SASEGT, per germline. The CDR3 sequence is CASRRRPGYEQYF. The CDR3 region has the DNA TGTGCCAGCAGAAGACGGCCCGGCTACGAGCAGTACTTC.

The chain carries TRBV6-1 and TRBJ2-7, with 11 nucleotides matching TRBD2. Germline CDR1 MNHNS, CDR2 SASEGT. With 5 bases clipped from V and 4 bases from J, the junction kept 1 base outside the gene matches. The CDR3 loop spans 13 amino acids. CDR3 nucleotide sequence: TGTGCCAGCAGTACTAGCGGGAGTTACGAGCAGTACTTC. Amino acid sequence: CASSTSGSYEQYF.

This clonotype was seen ten or more times. The rearrangement uses TRBV24-1 and TRBJ2-2; 10 nucleotides match TRBD2. The CDR3 has 16 amino acids. Germline trimming cut 0 bases from V and 4 bases from J; bases unmatched to any gene: 1. From germline, CDR1 is KGHDR and CDR2 SFDVKD. The CDR3 region is CATSDLSGRATGELFF. In DNA, the CDR3 is TGTGCCACCAGTGATTTGAGCGGGAGGGCCACCGGGGAGCTGTTTTTT.

The CDR3 sequence: CASSSQGGIYNEQFF. Written as DNA, the CDR3 is TGTGCCAGCAGCTCCCAGGGCGGGATTTACAATGAGCAGTTCTTC. The J gene is TRBJ2-1, the V gene TRBV9; TRBD2 might be the D (6 bases). Trimming shortened V by 4 bases and J by 4 bases, and 15 bases separated the two germline ends. CDR3 length equals 15 residues. CDR1 SGDLS and CDR2 YYNGEE come from the germline V gene.

The sample holds a few counts of this clonotype. This sequence joins TRBV29-1 and TRBJ2-1; D is ambiguous. Between the trimmed V and J ends, which lost 5 bases and 8 bases, there was a span of 10 bases. The CDR3 covers 11 residues. Germline assignment: CDR1 SQVTM and CDR2 ANQGSEA. The CDR3: CSVNFRDEQFF. CDR3 bases: TGCAGCGTTAATTTTAGGGATGAGCAGTTCTTC.

This clonotype was recorded a few times. The J gene is TRBJ2-5, the V gene TRBV19, with TRBD1 as a possible D gene (6 bases). Germline CDR1 reads LNHDA; CDR2 reads SQIVND (reference sequence). V shed 6 bases and J shed 1 base, with 12 bases lying between them. The CDR3 totals 14 residues. CDR3 nucleotide sequence: TGTGCCAGTAGCCCACAGGGCCTCCAAGAGACCCAGTACTTC. Protein product: CASSPQGLQETQYF.

This sequence joins TRBV6-2 or TRBV6-3 and TRBJ2-3; possible D gene TRBD2, 6 bases. The V gene lost 5 bases and the J gene lost 5 bases, with 23 bases spanning the gap. Per the germline V gene, CDR1 is MNHEY and CDR2 is SVGEGT. This CDR3 comprises 17 residues. The CDR3: CASSTNRGTQVGDTQYF. The CDR3, as DNA: TGTGCCAGCAGTACGAACCGGGGGACCCAGGTTGGAGATACGCAGTATTTT.

This clonotype was detected many times. For the CDR3, the DNA is TGCAGTGCTAGCGGGTCCTACGAGCAGTACTTC. This encodes CSASGSYEQYF. The chain has TRBV20-1 and TRBJ2-7; no definite D call. Trimming pared 3 bases from V and 1 base from J, leaving 4 bases between. The germline gives CDR1 DFQATT, CDR2 SNEGSKA (reference sequence). This CDR3 region has 11 residues.

The chain is built from TRBV5-4 and TRBJ2-7, with 9 bases that match TRBD2. Looked up from germline, CDR1 is SGHNT and CDR2 is YYREEE (reference sequence). Trimming took 0 bases from V and 5 from J; bases not matched to a gene: 3. This CDR3 comprises 14 residues. The CDR3 reads CASSLVRGRDEQYF. In DNA form, the CDR3 reads TGTGCCAGCAGCTTGGTGCGCGGGAGGGACGAGCAGTACTTC.

This clonotype was recorded a few times. The chain joins TRBV7-2 to TRBJ2-2; D possibly corresponds to TRBD1 (6 bases). V lost 2 bases and J lost 4, with 8 bases in between. This CDR3 is 14 amino acids long. The germline CDR1 and CDR2 sequences are SGHTA and FQGNSA. The CDR3 sequence: CASSLQGSTGELFF. The CDR3 DNA follows: TGTGCCAGCAGCTTACAGGGGAGCACCGGGGAGCTGTTTTTT. The full variable domain, in which reference TRBV7-2 and TRBJ2-2 provide the parts outside the CDR3, is GAGVSQSPSNKVTEKGKDVELRCDPISGHTALYWYRQSLGQGLEFLIYFQGNSAPDKSGLPSDRFSAERTGGSVSTLTIQRTQQEDSAVYLCASSLQGSTGELFFGEGSRLTVL.

This clonotype was detected only once. The junction shows a germline mismatch at one end, possibly a read error. The chain combines TRBV10-3 with TRBJ2-7; D remains ambiguous. The CDR3 has 12 residues. From germline, CDR1 is ENHRY and CDR2 SYGVKD. The CDR3 protein is CAISARSYEQYF. The CDR3 bases are TGTGCCATTAGTGCCCGGTCCTACGAGCAGTACTTC.

This clonotype was counted ten times or more. V is TRBV7-9 and J is TRBJ2-5; D possibly corresponds to TRBD2 (6 bases). The germline CDR1 and CDR2 sequences are SEHNR and FQNEAQ (reference sequence). The CDR3 runs to 15 residues. V was trimmed by 1 base and J by 6 bases, leaving 15 bases between them. The CDR3 loop is CASSLVRGGLQTQYF. In DNA, the CDR3 is TGTGCCAGCAGCTTAGTCCGGGGAGGCTTACAGACCCAGTACTTC. The whole variable domain, remainder taken from reference TRBV7-9 and TRBJ2-5, is DTGVSQNPRHKITKRGQNVTFRCDPISEHNRLYWYRQTLGQGPEFLTYFQNEAQLEKSRLLSDRFSAERPKGSFSTLEIQRTEQGDSAMYLCASSLVRGGLQTQYFGPGTRLLVL.

This clonotype was detected only a few times. The chain links TRBV13 to TRBJ1-2; D gene ambiguous. The CDR3 covers 12 residues. V was clipped by 2 bases and J by 7 bases, with 8 bases between them. CDR1 and CDR2 (germline): PRHDT, FYEKMQ (reference sequence). CDR3 loop: CASSLSSPGYTF. CDR3 nucleotides: TGTGCCAGCAGCTTATCGAGTCCTGGCTACACCTTC.

The J gene is TRBJ2-1, the V gene TRBV6-5; 15 bases match TRBD2. V shed 6 bases, J shed 8 bases, and the junction held 5 bases outside the gene matches. Germline V gives CDR1 MNHEY, CDR2 SVGAGI. This CDR3 spans 15 amino acids. The CDR3 loop is CASSLGLAGGYEQFF. The CDR3 bases are TGTGCCAGCAGCCTGGGACTAGCGGGAGGTTATGAGCAGTTCTTC.

This clonotype was counted between two and nine times. The V gene is TRBV21-1, the J gene TRBJ1-2; TRBD1 reflects the table's D call only, with no check against the DNA. TRBV21-1 is an annotated pseudogene. CDR3 length: 16 residues. CDR3 loop: CASSGWTRGRPYGYTF. The CDR3 DNA reads as TGTGCCAGCAGCGGTTGGACACGGGGGCGTCCTTATGGCTACACCTTC.